This T cell receptor beta chain was sequenced during a study of cytomegalovirus exposure and HLA in healthy donors. General study findings and limits: A later analysis reportedly identified an Asian-associated ancestry cluster as carrying fewer N-insertions than the 666-donor mean. TCR beta sequences reportedly predicted most subjects' HLA-A and HLA-B alleles accurately. Equally common other TCR beta chains were less clonally expanded than HLA-associated ones, a later analysis found.

A word on this clone: The antigen is undetermined.

CDR1 is MDHEN, CDR2 SYDVKM, per germline. This CDR3 comprises 18 residues. Losses at the gene ends were 4 bases for V and 7 bases for J; bases not matched to a gene: 17. The primer mix had 60 Vbeta and 13 Jbeta primers. The table came from immunoSEQ multiplex PCR; TCRdb's copy has only in-frame clones and leaves some out. The sample holds about 150,000 clones, about four fifths seen once. The gene calls are TRBV28 and TRBJ2-1; 9 bases agree with TRBD2. The sequencing input was PBMCs. The TCR was taken from a woman in her fifties or sixties in good health and CMV-seropositive. In nucleotides, the CDR3 is TGTGCCAGCAGTTACTCAACCATGGGGCTAGCGGGGTTGAATGAGCAGTTCTTC. Its protein is CASSYSTMGLAGLNEQFF.